A single sample is the source of the 3 T cell receptor beta chains below, sequenced in a study of regulatory T cells in long-lasting Graves disease. Time point in this sample: newly diagnosed GD, antithyroid drugs for less than 3 months. RNA from PBMCs was the source of the TCR library. Arm-PCR of CDR3 regions and iRepertoire HTBI primers were used to build TCR beta libraries. TCRdb re-called the multiplex PCR reads through MiXCR, storing one row per CDR3 protein. The data show hundreds of thousands of distinct CDR3 sequences, roughly 17% seen once. These data were likewise used in another study, on T cells in Graves' hyperthyroidism and ophthalmopathy.

Specimen: peripheral blood mononuclear cells (PBMCs), collected at new diagnosis, from a patient treated with antithyroid drugs. The receptors stem from a man aged 40-50 years with Graves disease.

This chain's CDR3 is CASSLVQAAWLTDTQYF. Written as DNA, the CDR3 is TGTGCCAGCAGCTTAGTACAGGCGGCTTGGCTTACAGATACGCAGTATTTT. The chain is built from TRBV7-8 and TRBJ2-3, with a tentative D call TRBD1 (5 bases). There are 17 residues in the CDR3. V was clipped by 1 base and J by 3 bases, with 17 bases between them. Germline-derived CDR1 and CDR2 are SGHVS and FQNEAQ.

V usage is TRBV28 and J usage is TRBJ1-2; TRBD1 might be the D (6 bases). The ends were cut back, 2 bases at V and 6 bases at J, with 16 bases in the middle. The CDR3 has 15 amino acids. Germline V CDR1 and CDR2: MDHEN, SYDVKM. CDR3: CASSLRTAGGNGYTF. In nucleotides, the CDR3 is TGTGCCAGCAGTTTACGGACAGCGGGGGGAAATGGCTACACCTTC.

This clonotype was observed at least ten times. The genes are TRBV11-2 and TRBJ2-1, with 8 bases fitting TRBD2. Per the germline V gene, CDR1 is SGHAT and CDR2 is FQNNGV. This CDR3 is 16 amino acids long. V lost 6 bases, J lost 7 bases, and 14 bases stayed unmatched. CDR3 residues: CASRRTAGGGSNEQFF. The CDR3 coding sequence is TGTGCCAGCAGACGAACGGCGGGGGGCGGTTCGAATGAGCAGTTCTTC.